The next 25 T cell receptor beta chains were all read from a single sample in a study of control samples from healthy donors and cancer patients. Profiling relied on immunoSEQ multiplex PCR, and the TCRdb table lists in-frame clones only, not all of them. The table records approximately 59,000 clones, approximately 87% of them present only once. Sequencing input: PBMCs. Receptor source: a woman between 55 and 75 years old with lung cancer.

This clone has just a few counts. The V call is TRBV6-5, the J call TRBJ2-7, with D unresolved. The CDR3 sequence is 13 residues long. CDR1 is MNHEY, CDR2 SVGAGI, per germline. The ends were cut back, 2 bases at V and 6 bases at J, with 11 bases in the middle. The CDR3 protein is CASSYVGEGEQYF. CDR3 coding DNA: TGTGCCAGCAGTTACGTCGGAGAAGGCGAGCAGTACTTC.

This chain joins TRBV14 and TRBJ1-2; unclear D gene. Per the germline V gene, CDR1 is SGHDN and CDR2 is FVKESK. This CDR3 comprises 13 residues. Trimming shortened V by 4 bases and J by 4 bases, and 10 bases separated the two germline ends. In DNA form, the CDR3 reads TGTGCCAGCAGCCCCAACACGGGCTATGGCTACACCTTC. Protein sequence: CASSPNTGYGYTF.

The chain has TRBV2 and TRBJ1-1; maybe TRBD1 (6 bases). The CDR3 sequence is 12 residues long. CDR1 and CDR2 from the germline V gene are SNHLY and FYNNEI. V was shortened by 8 bases and J by 5 bases, with 12 bases between the two germline ends. CDR3 residues: CASQRGRTEAFF. The CDR3 region has the DNA TGTGCCAGCCAGAGGGGGAGGACTGAAGCTTTCTTT.

The chain recombines TRBV28 with TRBJ2-7, with D perhaps matching TRBD2 (6 bases). V was pared by 4 bases and J by 4 bases, with 14 bases between. Germline V gene sequence: CDR1 MDHEN, CDR2 SYDVKM. CDR3 length: 14 amino acids. The CDR3 spells CASSSGGMGYEQYF. The CDR3 DNA sequence: TGTGCCAGCAGTTCCGGGGGAATGGGGTACGAGCAGTACTTC. Full variable domain (remainder filled in from reference TRBV28 and TRBJ2-7): DVKVTQSSRYLVKRTGEKVFLECVQDMDHENMFWYRQDPGLGLRLIYFSYDVKMKEKGDIPEGYSVSREKKERFSLILESASTNQTSMYLCASSSGGMGYEQYFGPGTRLTVT.

V usage is TRBV7-9 and J usage is TRBJ1-1; the D gene is possibly TRBD1 (5 bases). Germline V gene sequence: CDR1 SEHNR, CDR2 FQNEAQ (reference sequence). The CDR3 has 16 residues. Deletions cut 5 bases from V and 1 base from J, with 17 bases between. CDR3 sequence (DNA): TGTGCCAGCAGCCTTCCGAGGCAGGGTGCGAACACTGAAGCTTTCTTT. It codes for CASSLPRQGANTEAFF.

V and J are TRBV19 and TRBJ1-5; D unresolved. Germline CDR1 is LNHDA and CDR2 is SQIVND (reference sequence). Trimming pared 9 bases from V and 4 bases from J, leaving 16 bases between. This CDR3 has 14 amino acids. CDR3 in DNA: TGTGCCAGCTTGGGTGGGCTTCCTAATCAGCCCCAGCATTTT. This gives the protein CASLGGLPNQPQHF.

The chain combines TRBV9 with TRBJ1-2, with 10 bases aligning to TRBD1. Per germline, CDR1 SGDLS and CDR2 YYNGEE. The length of the CDR3 is 15 residues. The trim removed 4 bases at V and 2 bases at J, leaving 5 bases unmatched. CDR3 sequence: CASSPRDRGNYGYTF. CDR3 bases: TGTGCCAGCAGCCCCCGGGACAGGGGAAACTATGGCTACACCTTC.

The chain recombines TRBV5-1 with TRBJ2-3; D gene ambiguous. V lost 2 bases, J lost 1 base, and 11 bases lay in between. The CDR3 has 15 residues. CDR1 and CDR2 (germline): SGHRS, YFSETQ. Written as DNA, the CDR3 is TGCGCCAGCAGCTTCTACGGTGACGGCACAGATACGCAGTATTTT. Encoded protein: CASSFYGDGTDTQYF.

This CDR3 is CASSPSRELFF. Here the CDR3 DNA reads TGTGCCAGCTCACCCTCCCGGGAGCTGTTTTTT. The chain has TRBV18 and TRBJ2-2; D is ambiguous. The germline CDR1 and CDR2 sequences are KGHSH and LQKENI. Trimming cost V 3 bases and J 9 bases, with 5 bases left between them. The CDR3 loop spans 11 amino acids.

This chain joins TRBV7-8 and TRBJ2-7, with D perhaps matching TRBD1 or TRBD2 (7 bases each). The CDR3 has 16 amino acids. With 5 bases removed from V and 6 bases from J, the gap between germline ends came to 23 bases. Germline CDR1 reads SGHVS; CDR2 reads FQNEAQ. This CDR3 is CASSPRVQGGKSEQYF. CDR3 DNA sequence: TGTGCCAGCAGCCCACGTGTGCAGGGGGGGAAGTCCGAGCAGTACTTC.

The chain couples TRBV6-1 to TRBJ1-2; D unresolved. Germline loops: CDR1 MNHNS, CDR2 SASEGT. Between the trimmed V and J ends, which lost 3 bases and 4 bases, there was a span of 18 bases. This CDR3 has 16 amino acids. CDR3 loop: CASSEGLPVTTYGYTF. For the CDR3, the DNA is TGTGCCAGCAGTGAGGGATTACCCGTCACCACCTATGGCTACACCTTC.

The chain recombines TRBV3-1 (or the pseudogene TRBV3-2) with TRBJ1-1; TRBD1 agrees at 7 bases. The J segment lost 4 bases and the V segment lost 4 bases, leaving 12 bases of the junction unmatched. The germline CDR1 and CDR2 sequences are LGHDT and YNNKEL (reference sequence). The CDR3 has 16 amino acids. This CDR3 reads CASSPPRGTPITEAFF. The CDR3 nucleotides are TGTGCCAGCAGCCCCCCCAGGGGGACCCCCATCACTGAAGCTTTCTTT.

The rearrangement links TRBV28 to TRBJ2-1; 7 nucleotides match TRBD1. This CDR3 contains 17 residues. V shed 3 bases, J shed 3 bases, and the junction held 11 bases outside the gene matches. CDR1 is MDHEN and CDR2 is SYDVKM in the germline V gene. CDR3 DNA: TGTGCCAGCAGTTTCGTCAGAGGGGGCTTCCTCTACAATGAGCAGTTCTTC. Translating it yields CASSFVRGGFLYNEQFF. The whole variable domain, filled in from reference TRBV28 and TRBJ2-1, reads DVKVTQSSRYLVKRTGEKVFLECVQDMDHENMFWYRQDPGLGLRLIYFSYDVKMKEKGDIPEGYSVSREKKERFSLILESASTNQTSMYLCASSFVRGGFLYNEQFFGPGTRLTVL.

By proportion, this clone is large (0.1 to 1%). This chain links TRBV9 with TRBJ1-1; unclear D gene. CDR3 length: 12 residues. Germline lookup yields CDR1 SGDLS and CDR2 YYNGEE. V lost 0 bases and J 7 bases, leaving 7 bases between the germline ends. DNA of the CDR3: TGTGCCAGCAGCGTAGATTACGGTGAAGCTTTCTTT. This encodes CASSVDYGEAFF. The full variable domain, rest sourced from reference TRBV9 and TRBJ1-1, is DSGVTQTPKHLITATGQRVTLRCSPRSGDLSVYWYQQSLDQGLQFLIQYYNGEERAKGNILERFSAQQFPDLHSELNLSSLELGDSALYFCASSVDYGEAFFGQGTRLTVV.

The chain is built from TRBV9 and TRBJ2-2, with D maybe TRBD2 (6 bases). The CDR3 has 15 residues. Germline CDR1 reads SGDLS; CDR2 reads YYNGEE. V was shortened by 1 base and J by 4 bases, with 11 bases between the two germline ends. CDR3 sequence: CASSVTAGPTGELFF. The DNA of the CDR3 is TGTGCCAGCAGCGTAACTGCGGGGCCCACCGGGGAGCTGTTTTTT.

This clone was picked up one time. The chain joins TRBV5-6 to TRBJ2-3; possible D gene TRBD1, 7 bases. Between the trimmed V and J ends, which lost 4 bases and 3 bases, there was a span of 15 bases. This CDR3 has 15 amino acids. CDR1 and CDR2 (germline): SGHDT, YYEEEE. Written as DNA, the CDR3 is TGTGCCAGCAGCCGGAGGGACAGATTTACAGATACGCAGTATTTT. Protein product: CASSRRDRFTDTQYF.

This chain uses TRBV2 with TRBJ1-1, with 8 bases aligning to TRBD1. The germline V gene has CDR1 SNHLY and CDR2 FYNNEI. V trimming: 7 bases; J trimming: 10 bases; junction bases outside the gene matches: 11. The CDR3 runs to 13 residues. Written as DNA, the CDR3 is TGTGCCAGCACCCCCGGACAGGGACTTTCAGCTTTCTTT. Amino acids: CASTPGQGLSAFF.

The V call is TRBV5-1, the J call TRBJ1-1; D is uncertain. CDR1 and CDR2 from the germline V gene are SGHRS and YFSETQ. Trimming shortened V by 0 bases and J by 7 bases, and 22 bases separated the two germline ends. This CDR3 is 17 amino acids long. CDR3 DNA: TGCGCCAGCAGCTTGGGGGGAGCAGGCCCTTTAGGTAATGAAGCTTTCTTT. Its protein product is CASSLGGAGPLGNEAFF.

The chain has TRBV5-5 and TRBJ2-7; no reliable D call. Germline V lookup: CDR1 SGHKS, CDR2 YYEKEE (reference sequence). There are 12 residues in the CDR3. The V gene lost 2 bases and the J gene lost 6 bases, with 9 bases spanning the gap. The CDR3 sequence: CASSFSQREQYF. In DNA, the CDR3 is TGTGCCAGCAGCTTCAGTCAGCGCGAGCAGTACTTC.

The V gene is TRBV5-5, the J gene TRBJ2-2; no definite D call. Between the trimmed V and J ends, which lost 0 bases and 0 bases, there was a span of 3 bases. This CDR3 is 14 amino acids long. The V gene's germline CDR1 is SGHKS and CDR2 YYEKEE (reference sequence). The CDR3 region is CASSLAPNTGELFF. As DNA, the CDR3 is TGTGCCAGCAGCTTGGCCCCGAACACCGGGGAGCTGTTTTTT.

This chain uses TRBV19 with TRBJ1-2; D is ambiguous. This CDR3 spans 12 amino acids. V lost 8 bases and J 3 bases, leaving 10 bases between the germline ends. The germline CDR1 and CDR2 sequences are LNHDA and SQIVND (reference sequence). CDR3 DNA sequence: TGTGCCAGTCGCGGACTGGACTATGGCTACACCTTC. Its translation is CASRGLDYGYTF.

The chain employs TRBV5-4 and TRBJ1-2; no firm D call. V lost 0 bases and J lost 0, with 12 bases in between. The germline V gene has CDR1 SGHNT and CDR2 YYREEE (reference sequence). This CDR3 region has 16 residues. CDR3 residues: CASSLGNPGANYGYTF. CDR3 nucleotides: TGTGCCAGCAGCTTGGGGAATCCGGGAGCTAACTATGGCTACACCTTC. Together with reference TRBV5-4 and TRBJ1-2, the CDR3 gives the full variable domain: ETGVTQSPTHLIKTRGQQVTLRCSSQSGHNTVSWYQQALGQGPQFIFQYYREEENGRGNFPPRFSGLQFPNYSSELNVNALELDDSALYLCASSLGNPGANYGYTFGSGTRLTVV.

The chain is built from TRBV2 and TRBJ1-3; 9 bases fit TRBD1. The CDR3 covers 15 residues. CDR1 SNHLY and CDR2 FYNNEI come from the germline V gene. The V segment lost 5 bases and the J segment 0 bases; nucleotides outside the gene matches: 2. The CDR3 DNA reads TGTGCCAGCAGTCTGACAGGGGGCTCTGGAAACACCATATATTTT. Amino acids: CASSLTGGSGNTIYF.

V gene TRBV9 combines with J gene TRBJ1-1; tentative D call: TRBD1 (5 bases). The germline V gene encodes CDR1 SGDLS and CDR2 YYNGEE. V lost 4 bases, J lost 8 bases, and 15 bases lay in between. The CDR3 is 13 residues long. In DNA form, the CDR3 reads TGTGCCAGCAGCCCACAGCGGGAGGGGGAAGCTTTCTTT. Amino acid sequence: CASSPQREGEAFF.

This clone has only one observation. This sequence joins TRBV6-5 and TRBJ1-2; 7 nucleotides align to TRBD1. Looked up from germline, CDR1 is MNHEY and CDR2 is SVGAGI. This CDR3 has 14 residues. J gave up 2 bases and V 6 bases, and 6 bases lay outside the gene matches. CDR3 coding DNA: TGTGCCAGCAGCTCGAGGGGGCGGAACTATGGCTACACCTTC. It encodes CASSSRGRNYGYTF.